This TCR beta chain was found in a study of blood T cell repertoires in COVID-19. Overall study: Acute and convalescent COVID-19 samples came from the United States, Italy and Spain.

In the authors' methods: Nucleated cell number was recorded as an estimate derived from reference gene primer amplification. The table came from immunoSEQ multiplex PCR; TCRdb's copy has only in-frame clones and leaves some out. The D gene and trimming were derived from the DNA, and the V and J assignments and clone size from that table. Of hundreds of thousands of clones in the sample, over 75% are singletons; the top ten hold more than 0.95%. From germline, CDR1 is SGHTA and CDR2 FQGNSA. CDR3 length: 14 residues. The V gene lost 6 bases and the J gene lost 3 bases, with 11 bases spanning the gap. The J gene is TRBJ2-2, the V gene TRBV7-2; a weak D match, TRBD2 (5 bases). Material: PBMCs or T cells enriched from blood (not recorded which). This TCR was sampled from a man aged 25 to 45 who had recovered from COVID-19. The CDR3 is CASRGGLYTGELFF. The CDR3 nucleotides read TGTGCCAGCAGAGGTGGACTTTACACCGGGGAGCTGTTTTTT. The whole variable domain, filled in from reference TRBV7-2 and TRBJ2-2, reads GAGVSQSPSNKVTEKGKDVELRCDPISGHTALYWYRQSLGQGLEFLIYFQGNSAPDKSGLPSDRFSAERTGGSVSTLTIQRTQQEDSAVYLCASRGGLYTGELFFGEGSRLTVL.